This record looks at one TCR beta chain sequence and its context. Its antigen specificity is not known. Base qualities are not at hand, and no much larger clone is one base apart. The germline V gene (reference sequence) specifies SEHNR as CDR1 and FQNEAQ as CDR2. V is shortened by 5 bases, J by 7 bases, and the region joining them spans 15 bases. From the cysteine up to the phenylalanine, the CDR3 has a length of 13 residues. Only the CDR3 DNA is retained, 39 bases long and in frame from the first base. This sample is drawn from a study of T cells of healthy individuals (dated by TCRdb to 2017 to 2018). Library creation used 5' RACE. Sequencing relied on an Illumina MiSeq. TCRdb reran the public reads through fastp at Q25 and MiXCR, keeping productive beta chains. CDR3 protein sequences are deduplicated, and each keeps its most common genes and DNA. In this sample the table shows about 60,000 distinct CDR3 sequences, roughly 16% of which occur a single time. The biggest ten clones account for around 4.5% of the sample.

The V and J genes are TRBV7-9 and TRBJ2-7; the D gene is perhaps TRBD1 or TRBD2, as each covers 6 bases. The receptor comes from a human donor in good health. The CDR3: CASSPSGAGEQYF. At the DNA level, the sequence is TGTGCCAGCAGCCCCTCGGGGGCCGGGGAGCAGTACTTC.